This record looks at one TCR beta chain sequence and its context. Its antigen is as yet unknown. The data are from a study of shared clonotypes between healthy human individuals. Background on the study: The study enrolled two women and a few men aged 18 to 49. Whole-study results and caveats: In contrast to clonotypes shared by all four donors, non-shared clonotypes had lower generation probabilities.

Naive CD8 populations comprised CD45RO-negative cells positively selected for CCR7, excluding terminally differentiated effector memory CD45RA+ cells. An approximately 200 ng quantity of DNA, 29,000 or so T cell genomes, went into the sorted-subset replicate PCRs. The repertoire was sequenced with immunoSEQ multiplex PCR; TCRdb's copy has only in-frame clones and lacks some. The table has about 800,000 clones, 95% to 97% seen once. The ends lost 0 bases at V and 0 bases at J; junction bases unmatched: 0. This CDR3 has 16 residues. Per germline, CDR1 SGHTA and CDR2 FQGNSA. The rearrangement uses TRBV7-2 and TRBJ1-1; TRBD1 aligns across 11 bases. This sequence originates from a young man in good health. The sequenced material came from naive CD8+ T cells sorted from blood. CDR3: CASSLAGQGVNTEAFF. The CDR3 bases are TGTGCCAGCAGCTTAGCGGGACAGGGGGTGAACACTGAAGCTTTCTTT.